Included here is one T cell receptor (beta chain) sequence, with context. The data stem from a study of cytomegalovirus exposure and HLA in healthy donors. CDR3 length: 15 residues. CDR1 is SGDLS and CDR2 is YYNGEE in the germline V gene. V shed 5 bases, J shed 8 bases, and the junction held 14 bases outside the gene matches. PCR employed 60 Vbeta and 13 Jbeta primers. TCRdb's table, derived via immunoSEQ multiplex PCR, lists solely in-frame clones and lacks some. The sample holds under 200,000 clones; about 78% are singletons and the top ten take 5% to 7%. This TCR was recovered from a man aged 40-50 years in good health and CMV-seronegative. The V gene is TRBV9, the J gene TRBJ1-2; 8 bases fit TRBD1. The sample consisted of PBMCs. The CDR3 region is CASSQATGALDGYTF. The CDR3 DNA is TGTGCCAGCAGTCAGGCGACAGGGGCCCTTGACGGCTACACCTTC.